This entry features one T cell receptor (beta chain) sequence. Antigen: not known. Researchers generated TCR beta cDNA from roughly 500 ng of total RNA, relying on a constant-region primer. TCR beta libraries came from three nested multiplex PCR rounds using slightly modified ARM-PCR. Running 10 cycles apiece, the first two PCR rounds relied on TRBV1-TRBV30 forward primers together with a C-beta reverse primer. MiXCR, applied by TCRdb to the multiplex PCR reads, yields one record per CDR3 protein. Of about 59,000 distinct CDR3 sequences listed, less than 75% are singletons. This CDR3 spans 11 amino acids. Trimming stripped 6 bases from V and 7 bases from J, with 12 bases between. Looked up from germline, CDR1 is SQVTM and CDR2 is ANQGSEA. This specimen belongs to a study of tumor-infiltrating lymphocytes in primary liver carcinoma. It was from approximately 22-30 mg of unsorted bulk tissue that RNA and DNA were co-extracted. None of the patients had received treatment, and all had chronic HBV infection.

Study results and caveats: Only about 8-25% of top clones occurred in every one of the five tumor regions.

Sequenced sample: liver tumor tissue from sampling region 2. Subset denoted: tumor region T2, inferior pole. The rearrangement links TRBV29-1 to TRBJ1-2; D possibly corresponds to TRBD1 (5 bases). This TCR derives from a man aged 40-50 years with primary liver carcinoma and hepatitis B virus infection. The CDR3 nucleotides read TGCAGCGTGGTCGGGACGGGTGGCTACACCTTC. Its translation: CSVVGTGGYTF. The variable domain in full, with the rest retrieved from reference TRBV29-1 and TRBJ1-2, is SAVISQKPSRDICQRGTSLTIQCQVDSQVTMMFWYRQQPGQSLTLIATANQGSEATYESGFVIDKFPISRPNLTFSTLTVSNMSPEDSSIYLCSVVGTGGYTFGSGTRLTVV.